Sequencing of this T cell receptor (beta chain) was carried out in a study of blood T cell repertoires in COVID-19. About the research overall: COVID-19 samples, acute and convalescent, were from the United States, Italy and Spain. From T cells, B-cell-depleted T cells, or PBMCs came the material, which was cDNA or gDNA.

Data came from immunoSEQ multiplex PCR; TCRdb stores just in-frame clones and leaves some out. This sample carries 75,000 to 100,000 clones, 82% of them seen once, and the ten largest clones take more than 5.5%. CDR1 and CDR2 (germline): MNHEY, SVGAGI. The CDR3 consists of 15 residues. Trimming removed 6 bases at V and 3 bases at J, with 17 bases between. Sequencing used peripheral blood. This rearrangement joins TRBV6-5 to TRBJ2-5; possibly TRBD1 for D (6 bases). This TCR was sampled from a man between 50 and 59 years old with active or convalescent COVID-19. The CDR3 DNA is TGTGCCAGCAGCGCCTTTATGGGGGCGGAAGAGACCCAGTACTTC. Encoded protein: CASSAFMGAEETQYF.